Shown below are 2 T cell receptor beta chains from a single sample sequenced in a study of cytomegalovirus exposure and HLA in healthy donors. The primer mix had 60 Vbeta and 13 Jbeta primers. Sequencing used immunoSEQ multiplex PCR; TCRdb keeps in-frame clones, though not all of them. Of roughly 140,000 clones listed, 76% are singletons. Sequenced input: PBMCs. The receptors derive from a man in his late teens or twenties in good health and CMV-seronegative.

The gene calls are TRBV11-2 and TRBJ1-3; D possibly corresponds to TRBD1 (5 bases). Per the germline V gene, CDR1 is SGHAT and CDR2 is FQNNGV. Trimming removed 2 bases from V and 2 bases from J, with 7 bases in between. This CDR3 has 14 amino acids. As DNA, the CDR3 is TGTGCCAGCAGCTTAAGCAGGGCTGGAAACACCATATATTTT. It is translated as CASSLSRAGNTIYF. Full variable domain (missing parts from reference TRBV11-2 and TRBJ1-3): EAGVAQSPRYKIIEKRQSVAFWCNPISGHATLYWYQQILGQGPKLLIQFQNNGVVDDSQLPKDRFSAERLKGVDSTLKIQPAKLEDSAVYLCASSLSRAGNTIYFGEGSWLTVV.

The J gene is TRBJ1-1, the V gene TRBV7-8, with D perhaps matching TRBD1 (5 bases). Germline loops: CDR1 SGHVS, CDR2 FQNEAQ. V dropped 5 bases and J dropped 1 base, with 11 bases sitting between them. The CDR3 has 14 amino acids. The CDR3 loop is CASSHRLRNTEAFF. Written as DNA, the CDR3 is TGTGCCAGCAGCCACAGGCTTCGGAACACTGAAGCTTTCTTT.